This T cell receptor beta chain appears in the sequencing data of a study of tumour-infiltrating T cells in Burkitt lymphoma. Study-level background: The Burkitt lymphoma cohort spanned all epidemiological subtypes. Productive clonality predicted overall and progression-free survival.

This clone was seen a handful of times. This CDR3 region has 17 residues. The V gene's germline CDR1 is LGHNA and CDR2 YSLEER. Trimming left V 0 bases short and J 4 bases short, with 15 bases between. Using immunoSEQ multiplex PCR, the repertoire was profiled, and TCRdb retains in-frame clones only, with some absent. The sample yields around 48,000 clones, roughly 30% seen once. The sequence was obtained from a human donor with Burkitt lymphoma. Sequencing was performed on tumor tissue. V usage is TRBV4-3 and J usage is TRBJ1-4; no reliable D call. The CDR3 DNA follows: TGCGCCAGCAGCCAAGATCCGAAGGCCAGCCTTAATGAAAAACTGTTTTTT. This translates into CASSQDPKASLNEKLFF.